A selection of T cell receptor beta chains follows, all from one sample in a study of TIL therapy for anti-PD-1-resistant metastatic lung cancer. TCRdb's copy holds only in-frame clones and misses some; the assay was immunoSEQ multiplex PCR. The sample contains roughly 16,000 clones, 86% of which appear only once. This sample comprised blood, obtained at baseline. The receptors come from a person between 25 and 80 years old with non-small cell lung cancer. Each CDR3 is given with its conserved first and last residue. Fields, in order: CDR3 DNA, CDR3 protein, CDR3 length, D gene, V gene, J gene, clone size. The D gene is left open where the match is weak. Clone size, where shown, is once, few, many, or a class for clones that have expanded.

CDR3 DNA: TGTGCCTGGAGTCCCCCCTTCAGCTCTGGAAACACCATATATTTT
CDR3 protein: CAWSPPFSSGNTIYF
CDR3 length: 15
D gene: -
V gene: TRBV30
J gene: TRBJ1-3
clone size: -

CDR3 DNA: TGTGCTAGTGGTTTGGTATGGGCGGGAGTCGTTAATGAGCAGTTCTTC
CDR3 protein: CASGLVWAGVVNEQFF
CDR3 length: 16
D gene: TRBD2
V gene: TRBV12-5
J gene: TRBJ2-1
clone size: few

CDR3 DNA: TGCGCCAGCAGCTTGGAAGAGACCCAGTACTTC
CDR3 protein: CASSLEETQYF
CDR3 length: 11
D gene: -
V gene: TRBV5-1
J gene: TRBJ2-5
clone size: -

CDR3 DNA: TGTGCCAGCAGCCGACTGGGGTCGGGACAGAAAGAGACCCAGTACTTC
CDR3 protein: CASSRLGSGQKETQYF
CDR3 length: 16
D gene: TRBD1
V gene: TRBV7-9
J gene: TRBJ2-5
clone size: -

CDR3 DNA: TGTGCTAGTGGTTTTTTTGGGGACCGCGGGGAGCTGTTTTTT
CDR3 protein: CASGFFGDRGELFF
CDR3 length: 14
D gene: -
V gene: TRBV12-5
J gene: TRBJ2-2
clone size: -

CDR3 DNA: TGTGCCAGCTCACCGAGATCGGATGGCTACACCTTC
CDR3 protein: CASSPRSDGYTF
CDR3 length: 12
D gene: -
V gene: TRBV18
J gene: TRBJ1-2
clone size: -

CDR3 DNA: TGTGCCAGCAGTTACGGCAGGGAGAACACTGAAGCTTTCTTT
CDR3 protein: CASSYGRENTEAFF
CDR3 length: 14
D gene: -
V gene: TRBV6-6
J gene: TRBJ1-1
clone size: -

CDR3 DNA: TGTGCCAGCTCACAGCAGACAGGGTCGCATGAAAAACTGTTTTTT
CDR3 protein: CASSQQTGSHEKLFF
CDR3 length: 15
D gene: TRBD1
V gene: TRBV18
J gene: TRBJ1-4
clone size: -

CDR3 DNA: TGTGCCAGCAGTTACGGTGGCGGGGCGGGTCAGCCCCAGCATTTT
CDR3 protein: CASSYGGGAGQPQHF
CDR3 length: 15
D gene: -
V gene: TRBV6-9
J gene: TRBJ1-5
clone size: once

CDR3 DNA: TGTGCCAGCAGCCAACAAACCGGGACAGGGTCTTCTGGGGCCAACGTCCTGACTTTC
CDR3 protein: CASSQQTGTGSSGANVLTF
CDR3 length: 19
D gene: TRBD1
V gene: TRBV4-2
J gene: TRBJ2-6
clone size: -

CDR3 DNA: TGTGCCAGCAGTGGCCCTAGCGAAGCTCAAGAGACCCAGTACTTC
CDR3 protein: CASSGPSEAQETQYF
CDR3 length: 15
D gene: -
V gene: TRBV2
J gene: TRBJ2-5
clone size: -

CDR3 DNA: TGTGCCAGCTCACCACCGGGCAGGGACCAGCCCCAGCATTTT
CDR3 protein: CASSPPGRDQPQHF
CDR3 length: 14
D gene: -
V gene: TRBV18
J gene: TRBJ1-5
clone size: few